This TCR beta chain came from a study of PD-L1 blockade in urothelial cancer. Profiling relied on immunoSEQ multiplex PCR, and the TCRdb table lists in-frame clones only, not all of them. The repertoire holds over 30,000 clones, approximately 84% seen once, with 15% to 19% in the top ten. CDR3 length equals 13 residues. Germline-derived CDR1 and CDR2 are MGHDK and SYGVNS. Trimming pared 3 bases from V and 7 bases from J, leaving 9 bases between. Noted time point: pretreatment peripheral blood. The sequencing here drew on PBMCs, taken around atezolizumab (anti-PD-L1) treatment. The sequence came from a man aged 55 to 70 with urothelial cancer. This chain uses TRBV25-1 with TRBJ2-2; D is unclear. The DNA for the CDR3 is TGTGCCAGCAGTGATCAGTATTTCGGGGAGCTGTTTTTT. This translates into CASSDQYFGELFF. Based on the CDR3 plus reference TRBV25-1 and TRBJ2-2, the full variable domain is EADIYQTPRYLVIGTGKKITLECSQTMGHDKMYWYQQDPGMELHLIHYSYGVNSTEKGDLSSESTVSRIRTEHFPLTLESARPSHTSQYLCASSDQYFGELFFGEGSRLTVL.